This T cell receptor beta chain was identified in a study of blood T cell repertoires in COVID-19. The CDR3 runs 13 residues. The V gene's germline CDR1 is MNHEY and CDR2 SVGAGI. V was trimmed by 8 bases and J by 0 bases, leaving 10 bases between them. This clone was seen repeatedly, ten times or more. The table came from immunoSEQ multiplex PCR; TCRdb's copy has only in-frame clones and leaves some out. The table shows around 27,000 clones, with 65% to 90% occurring only once. Sequenced sample: peripheral blood. The chain couples TRBV6-5 to TRBJ1-1; the D is unclear. The clonotype originates from a man between 65 and 80 years old with active COVID-19. Here the CDR3 DNA reads TGTGCCAGCGGAGGGAAACTGAACACTGAAGCTTTCTTT. Amino acids: CASGGKLNTEAFF.